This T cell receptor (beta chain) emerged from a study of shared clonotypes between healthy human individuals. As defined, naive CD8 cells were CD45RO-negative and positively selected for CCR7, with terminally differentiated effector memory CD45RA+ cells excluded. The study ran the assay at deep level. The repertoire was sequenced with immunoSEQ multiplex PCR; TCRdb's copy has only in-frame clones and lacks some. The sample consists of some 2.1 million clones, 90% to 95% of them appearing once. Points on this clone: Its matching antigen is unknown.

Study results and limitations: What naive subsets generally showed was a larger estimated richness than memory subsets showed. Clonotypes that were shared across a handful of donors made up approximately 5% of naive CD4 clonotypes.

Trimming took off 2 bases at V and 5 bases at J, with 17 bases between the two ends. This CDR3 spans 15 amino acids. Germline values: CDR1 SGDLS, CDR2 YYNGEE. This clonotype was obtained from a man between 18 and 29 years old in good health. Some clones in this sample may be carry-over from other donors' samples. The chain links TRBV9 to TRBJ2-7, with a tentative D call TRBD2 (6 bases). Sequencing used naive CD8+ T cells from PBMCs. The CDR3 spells CASSVFGSGNDEQYF. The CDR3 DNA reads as TGTGCCAGCAGCGTTTTCGGTAGCGGAAATGACGAGCAGTACTTC.